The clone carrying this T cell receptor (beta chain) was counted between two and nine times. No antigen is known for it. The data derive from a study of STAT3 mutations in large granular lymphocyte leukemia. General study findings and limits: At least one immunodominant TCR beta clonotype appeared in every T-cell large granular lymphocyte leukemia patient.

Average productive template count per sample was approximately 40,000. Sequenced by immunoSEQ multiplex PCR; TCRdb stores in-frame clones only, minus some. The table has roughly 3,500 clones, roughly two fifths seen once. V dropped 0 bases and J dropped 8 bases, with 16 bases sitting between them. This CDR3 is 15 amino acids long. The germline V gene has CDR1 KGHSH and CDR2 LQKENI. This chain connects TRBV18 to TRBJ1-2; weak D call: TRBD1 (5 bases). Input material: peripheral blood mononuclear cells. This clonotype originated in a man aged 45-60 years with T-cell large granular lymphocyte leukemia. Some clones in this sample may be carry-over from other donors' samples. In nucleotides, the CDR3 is TGTGCCAGCTCACCACCGGAGGGGAGATTGGAAGGCTACACCTTC. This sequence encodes CASSPPEGRLEGYTF.